This TCR beta chain comes out of a study of T cell responses to AZD1222 COVID-19 vaccine. Study-wide results and caveats: The donors showed a predominance of white British ancestry and of females, with possible underestimation of clonal diversity.

Assay used: immunoSEQ multiplex PCR; TCRdb lists only in-frame clones, some missing. In the table there are about 110,000 clones, roughly 90% of which are singletons. Notes on this clone: What it recognizes is unknown.

The CDR3 extends over 13 amino acids. The germline V and J ends were trimmed by 5 bases and 3 bases, with 8 bases remaining between them. The sequencing used peripheral blood, collected on day 0 of AZD1222 vaccination. The chain links TRBV12-3 or TRBV12-4 to TRBJ1-5, with D uncertain. This receptor was identified in an adult in good health. CDR3 amino acids: CASSVGFNQPQHF. The DNA of the CDR3 is TGTGCCAGCAGTGTGGGGTTCAATCAGCCCCAGCATTTT.